In this sample, the clone carrying this TCR beta chain turned up a few times. In the source study's methods: Estimates of nucleated cell counts were drawn from the amplification of reference gene primers. Assay: immunoSEQ multiplex PCR; the TCRdb copy retains only in-frame clones and omits some. Clonal size and the V and J genes are those of that table, whereas D and trimming came from the DNA. The sample has about 200,000 clones; over 75% are singletons. V was cut by 0 bases and J by 1 base, with 10 bases left in between. The CDR3 contains 15 residues. CDR1 SGHRS and CDR2 YFSETQ come from the germline V gene. This specimen belongs to a study of blood T cell repertoires in COVID-19. About the research overall: Specimens from acute and convalescent COVID-19 originated in the United States, Italy and Spain. Sources were T cells, B-cell-depleted T cells, or PBMCs; the material itself was cDNA or gDNA.

The TCR comes from a woman over 75 with acute or convalescent COVID-19. Material for sequencing was peripheral blood. The chain couples TRBV5-1 to TRBJ1-1; D gene ambiguous. The CDR3 spells CASSLAARPNTEAFF. In DNA, the CDR3 is TGCGCCAGCAGCTTGGCCGCCAGGCCGAACACTGAAGCTTTCTTT.